Listed below are T cell receptor beta chains from one sample, sequenced in a study of Tregs in tolerant kidney transplant recipients. Clones were sequenced by immunoSEQ multiplex PCR, and TCRdb holds only the in-frame ones, with some missing. Of more than 90,000 clones detected, more than 85% appear once; the ten largest clones hold roughly 1.7%. The sample in question was CD4+ T cells from blood (PBMCs), obtained 12 months after the transplant. Receptors originate from a human patient who received a combined kidney and bone marrow transplant. Some of the T cells may derive from the graft donor. CDR3s leave out the opening cysteine and the closing phenylalanine or tryptophan.

CDR3: ASSLGSGGRETEAF
V: TRBV7-6
J: TRBJ1-1

CDR3: ASSLRSPGAQY
V: TRBV11-3
J: TRBJ2-3

CDR3: ASSLEGVTDTQY
V: TRBV5-1
J: TRBJ2-3

CDR3: ASSQERSGGTDTQY
V: TRBV4-1
J: TRBJ2-3

CDR3: ASSLVGTGQGTEAF
V: TRBV5-1
J: TRBJ1-1

CDR3: ASSPPLGLATDTQY
V: TRBV18
J: TRBJ2-3

CDR3: ATSSGLGVVGETQY
V: TRBV5-4
J: TRBJ2-5

CDR3: ASSRDMGLAYEQY
V: TRBV11-2
J: TRBJ2-7

CDR3: ASSVDPLGSGRALSSTDTQY
V: TRBV9
J: TRBJ2-3

CDR3: ASSLPGAGQPQH
V: TRBV5-6
J: TRBJ1-5

CDR3: ASSKRLSYEQY
V: TRBV19
J: TRBJ2-7

CDR3: ATSSRGREQF
V: TRBV15
J: TRBJ2-1

CDR3: ASSPGQGRLTGELF
V: TRBV18
J: TRBJ2-2

CDR3: ASSWGLAGSDTQY
V: TRBV6-5
J: TRBJ2-3

CDR3: ASSQGDRDRLT
V: TRBV4-3
J: TRBJ1-6

CDR3: ASSLDRVEAF
V: TRBV11-2
J: TRBJ1-1

CDR3: ASSLGLSTDTQY
V: TRBV5-1
J: TRBJ2-3

CDR3: ASSLSRGENIQY
V: TRBV27
J: TRBJ2-4

CDR3: ASSLVPTSGAVAGELF
V: TRBV5-1
J: TRBJ2-2

CDR3: ASSLSGRISGEQF
V: TRBV5-1
J: TRBJ2-1

CDR3: ASSVDRGHGGYT
V: TRBV6-1
J: TRBJ1-2

CDR3: AWSGWTSGRKYEQY
V: TRBV30
J: TRBJ2-7

CDR3: ASSHSWRDRDAEAF
V: TRBV11-2
J: TRBJ1-1

CDR3: ASSSARTGTAADTQY
V: TRBV5-1
J: TRBJ2-3

CDR3: ASSKPPRTDTQY
V: TRBV9
J: TRBJ2-3

CDR3: ASSRTGNQPQH
V: TRBV6-5
J: TRBJ1-5

CDR3: ASTNNRGSYEQY
V: TRBV7-2
J: TRBJ2-7

CDR3: ASSFRVVGNTEAF
V: TRBV5-1
J: TRBJ1-1

CDR3: ASSSSGTNGYEQY
V: TRBV7-6
J: .

CDR3: AAGDYSNQPQH
V: TRBV10-3
J: TRBJ1-5

CDR3: ASSLGDRGIYGYT
V: TRBV7-9
J: TRBJ1-2

CDR3: ASSYRDGYT
V: TRBV11-3
J: TRBJ1-2

CDR3: ASRKSDKVFSGNTIY
V: TRBV13
J: TRBJ1-3

CDR3: SVEKTGLGYGYT
V: TRBV29-1
J: TRBJ1-2

CDR3: SVEDRTSTGELF
V: TRBV29-1
J: TRBJ2-2

CDR3: ASSIGTLHEQF
V: TRBV5-1
J: TRBJ2-1

CDR3: ASSLVRGLEAF
V: TRBV5-6
J: TRBJ1-1

CDR3: ASSLGQGGQPQH
V: TRBV9
J: TRBJ1-5

CDR3: ASSIVGGDSNYGYT
V: TRBV19
J: TRBJ1-2

CDR3: ASGSDRVSSYEQY
V: TRBV7-8
J: TRBJ2-7

CDR3: SVEAGTDTQY
V: TRBV29-1
J: TRBJ2-3

CDR3: ASSPKGLAETQY
V: TRBV7-2
J: TRBJ2-5

CDR3: ASSEGTGVPGYT
V: TRBV6-1
J: TRBJ1-2

CDR3: ASSESFTSGLETQY
V: TRBV25-1
J: TRBJ2-5

CDR3: ASSEPGYEQY
V: TRBV6-1
J: TRBJ2-7

CDR3: ASSSGTSGAQETQY
V: TRBV11-3
J: TRBJ2-5

CDR3: ASSESLGAGANVLT
V: TRBV25-1
J: TRBJ2-6

CDR3: ASSRQEAGANVLT
V: TRBV27
J: TRBJ2-6

CDR3: ASSPGLRQTFQETQY
V: TRBV5-1
J: TRBJ2-5

CDR3: ASGLSTGGLVEKLF
V: TRBV12-5
J: TRBJ1-4

CDR3: SVEIAVSYNEQF
V: TRBV29-1
J: TRBJ2-1

CDR3: ASSQMGASPTL
V: TRBV14
J: TRBJ2-1

CDR3: ASSLLVTDTQY
V: TRBV5-1
J: TRBJ2-3

CDR3: ASSGLPTGYTGELF
V: TRBV27
J: TRBJ2-2